This T cell receptor beta chain was captured by sequencing in a study of blood T cells in healthy people across ages. Trimming at V came to 2 bases and at J to 5 bases, leaving 6 bases not matched to a gene. CDR3 length: 15 amino acids. CDR1 and CDR2 from the germline V gene are MGHDK and SYGVNS. Isolation yielded PBMCs, at least 7 million per sample, in every case. The use of a sample-barcoded 5' primer and a J-beta primer mix characterized a second PCR of 7 to 11 cycles. TCRdb reprocessed the 5' RACE reads via MiXCR and lists one record per CDR3 protein. The sample lists about 800,000 distinct CDR3 sequences, more than 45% occurring once.

The specimen sequenced was blood. V is TRBV25-1 and J is TRBJ2-1; 7 bases line up with TRBD1. This sequence was found in a man aged 25 to 40 in good health. CDR3 sequence (DNA): TGTGCCAGCAGTGAACCCGGTCAGGGGGACAATGAGCAGTTCTTC. It encodes CASSEPGQGDNEQFF.